The source of this T cell receptor beta chain is a study of CD8 T cells in ankylosing spondylitis. Libraries of TCR beta came from quantitative 5'-RACE with molecular barcodes. MiXCR was run by TCRdb on the 5' RACE reads, yielding one entry per CDR3 protein. In the table there are under 850,000 distinct CDR3 sequences, 15% to 20% of which are singletons. Study results and caveats: Clones linked to disease were reported to show significant enrichment in matched ankylosing spondylitis synovial fluid. Disease-linked clones displayed a CD8+ phenotype and appeared relatively rarely in peripheral blood. It appeared that ankylosing spondylitis blood was characterized by a TCR beta motif of eight highly homologous variants.

As regards this clonotype: Its matching antigen is unknown. At one end the junction does not follow the germline gene, possibly because of a read error.

The receptor was derived from a male donor with ankylosing spondylitis. Sequencing input: blood, either unsorted or a sorted T cell fraction (not recorded which).

In nucleotides, the CDR3 is TGCAGTGCTAGGTTACCGGGGATACAAGAGTCCCAGTACTTC. The encoded protein is CSARLPGIQESQYF. The gene calls are TRBV20-1 and TRBJ2-5; TRBD2 is a possible D gene (5 bases). Looked up from germline, CDR1 is DFQATT and CDR2 is SNEGSKA (reference sequence). The CDR3 totals 14 residues.